These 29 T cell receptor beta chains were all obtained from the same sample, sequenced in a study of siplizumab effects on memory and regulatory T cells. The method was immunoSEQ multiplex PCR; TCRdb's version includes in-frame clones alone and lacks a portion of them. Here the sample spans roughly 82,000 clones, approximately 88% being singletons. Sample: Tregs sorted from blood. All receptors derive from a human donor in good health.

The gene calls are TRBV11-2 and TRBJ2-1; 10 bases match TRBD2. Looked up from germline, CDR1 is SGHAT and CDR2 is FQNNGV. The J segment lost 4 bases and the V segment lost 2 bases, leaving 14 bases of the junction unmatched. The CDR3 covers 19 residues. In nucleotides, the CDR3 is TGTGCCAGCAGCTTAAGAACCGCGCCACTAGCGGGGATGTACAATGAGCAGTTCTTC. This encodes CASSLRTAPLAGMYNEQFF.

This clone came up a few times. The chain carries TRBV5-1 and TRBJ2-7, with D hard to call. Germline assignment: CDR1 SGHRS and CDR2 YFSETQ. V was pared by 0 bases and J by 2 bases, with 0 bases between. The CDR3 loop spans 11 amino acids. CDR3 coding DNA: TGCGCCAGCAGCTTGGCCTACGAGCAGTACTTC. This gives the protein CASSLAYEQYF.

The chain combines TRBV27 with TRBJ1-1; TRBD1 matches 9 bases. J lost 0 bases, V lost 0 bases, and 5 bases had no gene match. This CDR3 has 17 residues. Per germline, CDR1 MNHEY and CDR2 SMNVEV (reference sequence). The CDR3 protein is CASSLSRWTGVNTEAFF. The CDR3 DNA follows: TGTGCCAGCAGTTTATCGAGGTGGACAGGGGTGAACACTGAAGCTTTCTTT.

A note on this clone: Relative to the germline gene, one junction end is altered; a read error may explain this. This chain joins TRBV20-1 and TRBJ2-5, with D unresolved. Germline V gene data show CDR1 as DFQATT and CDR2 as SNEGSKA (reference sequence). The CDR3 extends over 9 amino acids. The CDR3 region is CSAGETQYF. CDR3 nucleotide sequence: TGCAGTGCTGGAGAGACCCAGTACTTC.

This sequence joins TRBV7-9 and TRBJ2-7; D uncertain. The germline gives CDR1 SEHNR, CDR2 FQNEAQ (reference sequence). This CDR3 has 14 residues. V lost 3 bases to trimming and J lost 5 bases, with 14 bases between them. The CDR3 protein is CASSFDPEVHEQYF. In DNA, the CDR3 is TGTGCCAGCAGCTTCGACCCTGAGGTCCACGAGCAGTACTTC.

This clone was observed a handful of times. The chain combines TRBV29-1 with TRBJ2-3; 9 bases map to TRBD1. CDR1 is SQVTM, CDR2 ANQGSEA, per germline. The CDR3 sequence is 14 residues long. With 7 bases clipped from V and 4 bases from J, the junction kept 9 bases outside the gene matches. CDR3: CSEITGGYADTQYF. The DNA of the CDR3 is TGCAGCGAGATTACAGGGGGCTACGCAGATACGCAGTATTTT.

This chain connects TRBV7-9 to TRBJ2-1; TRBD2 matches 11 bases. Looked up from germline, CDR1 is SEHNR and CDR2 is FQNEAQ (reference sequence). The CDR3 runs to 18 residues. Losses at the gene ends were 5 bases for V and 0 bases for J; bases not matched to a gene: 9. As DNA, the CDR3 is TGTGCCAGCAGCCCCCGGACTAGCGGGTTTGGCTCCTACAATGAGCAGTTCTTC. Translating gives CASSPRTSGFGSYNEQFF.

The rearrangement uses TRBV20-1 and TRBJ2-7, with D perhaps assigned TRBD1 or TRBD2 (6 bases each). Germline V gives CDR1 DFQATT, CDR2 SNEGSKA (reference sequence). Trimming removed 6 bases at V and 7 bases at J, with 13 bases between. The length of the CDR3 is 11 residues. CDR3 nucleotide sequence: TGCAGTGCCTCCGGGGGCCGGGAGCAGTACTTC. Translated, it gives CSASGGREQYF.

In this sample, this clone turned up once. The chain is built from TRBV5-1 and TRBJ2-5; possible D gene TRBD2, 5 bases. From germline, CDR1 is SGHRS and CDR2 YFSETQ. Trimming took 3 bases from V and 13 from J, leaving 16 bases between them. This CDR3 is 12 amino acids long. CDR3 nucleotides: TGCGCCAGCAGCTCCGATGACTATAGGTGGTACTTC. Translated, it gives CASSSDDYRWYF.

Only one count was recorded for this clone. The rearrangement uses TRBV9 and TRBJ1-2; TRBD1 agrees at 7 bases. Germline trimming cut 5 bases from V and 7 bases from J; bases unmatched to any gene: 2. The CDR3 contains 11 residues. The germline V gene encodes CDR1 SGDLS and CDR2 YYNGEE. The CDR3 is CASRRTGGYTF. CDR3 DNA: TGTGCCAGCAGGAGGACAGGTGGCTACACCTTC.

J is TRBJ1-4 and V is TRBV6-6, with D tentatively TRBD1 (5 bases). V lost 2 bases and J lost 0, with 7 bases in between. The germline gives CDR1 MNHNY, CDR2 SVGAGI (reference sequence). This CDR3 has 15 residues. CDR3 sequence: CASSYRRATNEKLFF. CDR3 coding DNA: TGTGCCAGCAGTTACCGCAGGGCAACTAATGAAAAACTGTTTTTT.

The chain employs TRBV20-1 and TRBJ1-2, with D hard to call. The CDR3 is made up of 10 amino acids. V gave up 3 bases and J gave up 6 bases, with 5 bases separating them. The germline CDR1 and CDR2 sequences are DFQATT and SNEGSKA (reference sequence). As DNA, the CDR3 is TGCAGTGCTAGCCGGGATGGCTACACCTTC. It translates to CSASRDGYTF.

The rearrangement joins TRBV4-3 to TRBJ2-3; D call uncertain. V dropped 4 bases and J dropped 6 bases, with 14 bases sitting between them. The V gene's germline CDR1 is LGHNA and CDR2 YSLEER. CDR3 length: 14 amino acids. The CDR3 region is CASSLSRRSDTQYF. Written as DNA, the CDR3 is TGCGCCAGCAGCCTCTCACGGAGATCGGATACGCAGTATTTT.

The chain has TRBV11-2 and TRBJ2-5, with D unresolved. The V end was cut by 5 bases, the J end by 1 base, with 8 bases between. The CDR3 extends over 13 amino acids. The germline V gene encodes CDR1 SGHAT and CDR2 FQNNGV. For the CDR3, the DNA is TGTGCCAGCAGCCGTCTCTCCCAAGAGACCCAGTACTTC. Its translation is CASSRLSQETQYF.

V and J are TRBV2 and TRBJ1-3; D possibly corresponds to TRBD1 (5 bases). Trimming took off 6 bases at V and 4 bases at J, with 13 bases between the two ends. The CDR3 is made up of 14 amino acids. Germline assignment: CDR1 SNHLY and CDR2 FYNNEI. CDR3 residues: CASRAGIKGNTIYF. Written as DNA, the CDR3 is TGTGCCAGCAGGGCAGGGATTAAGGGAAACACCATATATTTT.

The rearrangement joins TRBV6-6 to TRBJ2-7; no clear D gene. This CDR3 comprises 12 residues. Trimming left V 6 bases short and J 0 bases short, with 6 bases between. Germline CDR1 is MNHNY and CDR2 is SVGAGI (reference sequence). CDR3 region: CASSVGSYEQYF. Written as DNA, the CDR3 is TGTGCCAGCAGCGTGGGCTCCTACGAGCAGTACTTC.

The table lists this clone with a few counts. The chain is built from TRBV5-4 and TRBJ1-1; possible D gene TRBD1, 6 bases. This CDR3 has 13 residues. Germline CDR1 SGHNT, CDR2 YYREEE (reference sequence). Trimming left V 5 bases short and J 3 bases short, with 11 bases between. The CDR3 nucleotides are TGTGCCAGCAGGAAGACAGGATACACTGAAGCTTTCTTT. This translates into CASRKTGYTEAFF. The entire variable domain, with the rest obtained from reference TRBV5-4 and TRBJ1-1, is as follows: ETGVTQSPTHLIKTRGQQVTLRCSSQSGHNTVSWYQQALGQGPQFIFQYYREEENGRGNFPPRFSGLQFPNYSSELNVNALELDDSALYLCASRKTGYTEAFFGQGTRLTVV.

The V call is TRBV28, the J call TRBJ2-1; 9 bases match TRBD1. After removal of 0 bases from V and 6 bases from J, the junction contained 6 bases not matched to a gene. CDR1 is MDHEN, CDR2 SYDVKM, per germline. The CDR3 totals 16 residues. CDR3 in amino acids: CASSLWGQGGGNEQFF. In DNA, the CDR3 is TGTGCCAGCAGTTTATGGGGACAGGGTGGAGGCAATGAGCAGTTCTTC.

The chain combines TRBV5-6 with TRBJ2-3; 14 nucleotides match TRBD2. There are 16 residues in the CDR3. J was trimmed by 5 bases and V by 3 bases; bases with no gene match: 5. Germline assignment: CDR1 SGHDT and CDR2 YYEEEE. CDR3 in DNA: TGTGCCAGCAGCTGCTGGACTAGCGGGGGGTTAGATACGCAGTATTTT. Translating it yields CASSCWTSGGLDTQYF.

The V and J genes are TRBV28 and TRBJ1-1; D might be TRBD1 (5 bases). The CDR3 consists of 17 residues. Trimming removed 0 bases at V and 4 bases at J, with 18 bases between. Germline V gives CDR1 MDHEN, CDR2 SYDVKM. The CDR3 DNA follows: TGTGCCAGCAGTTTATGGAGGCCACTGAGCGACAGCACTGAAGCTTTCTTT. Protein: CASSLWRPLSDSTEAFF. Full variable domain (outside the CDR3, taken from reference TRBV28 and TRBJ1-1): DVKVTQSSRYLVKRTGEKVFLECVQDMDHENMFWYRQDPGLGLRLIYFSYDVKMKEKGDIPEGYSVSREKKERFSLILESASTNQTSMYLCASSLWRPLSDSTEAFFGQGTRLTVV.

In this sample, this clone turned up once. The genes are TRBV7-9 and TRBJ1-1; D not certain. Trimming took off 1 base at V and 3 bases at J, with 6 bases between the two ends. CDR1 and CDR2 (germline): SEHNR, FQNEAQ (reference sequence). The CDR3 sequence is 13 residues long. The DNA of the CDR3 is TGTGCCAGCAGCTTAGAACGGTACACTGAAGCTTTCTTT. Its translation: CASSLERYTEAFF.

As concerns this clone: The same CDR3 is also encoded by other DNA sequences in this sample. The chain couples TRBV7-2 to TRBJ2-7, with D unresolved. Trimming took 5 bases from V and 1 from J, leaving 3 bases between them. This CDR3 comprises 11 residues. Germline CDR1 SGHTA, CDR2 FQGNSA. CDR3 bases: TGTGCCAGCAGCCGATCCTACGAGCAGTACTTC. Protein: CASSRSYEQYF.

This chain links TRBV28 with TRBJ1-3, with 8 bases lining up with TRBD1. The CDR3 sequence is 17 residues long. From germline, CDR1 is MDHEN and CDR2 SYDVKM. V was clipped by 6 bases and J by 4 bases; unmatched bases: 14. The chain's CDR3 is CASSPIGQGGSGNTIYF. The CDR3 nucleotides read TGTGCCAGCAGCCCTATCGGACAGGGAGGTTCGGGAAACACCATATATTTT.

This chain joins TRBV9 and TRBJ2-7; 9 bases map to TRBD1. Germline CDR1 and CDR2: SGDLS and YYNGEE. There are 15 residues in the CDR3. J gave up 1 base and V 0 bases, and 2 bases lay outside the gene matches. The CDR3 protein is CASSVAGQGSYEQYF. The CDR3 DNA sequence: TGTGCCAGCAGCGTAGCGGGACAGGGATCCTACGAGCAGTACTTC.

V usage is TRBV9 and J usage is TRBJ2-3; D is unresolved. The CDR3 is 14 amino acids. The germline CDR1 and CDR2 sequences are SGDLS and YYNGEE. V was pared by 0 bases and J by 2 bases, with 7 bases between. As DNA, the CDR3 is TGTGCCAGCAGCGTAGGGGCTTTCACAGATACGCAGTATTTT. It yields the protein CASSVGAFTDTQYF.

The table lists this clone with a count of one. V and J are TRBV18 and TRBJ1-3; TRBD1 matches at 8 bases. This CDR3 is built from 15 residues. V shed 3 bases and J 4 bases; nucleotides not matched to a gene: 5. CDR1 is KGHSH, CDR2 LQKENI, per germline. In DNA, the CDR3 is TGTGCCAGCTCACCGAGACAGGGGTACGGAAACACCATATATTTT. Translated, it gives CASSPRQGYGNTIYF.

CDR3 sequence reads: CSVRVSHEQYF. The CDR3 coding sequence is TGCAGCGTCAGGGTTAGCCACGAGCAGTACTTC. This chain joins TRBV29-1 and TRBJ2-7; possibly TRBD1 for D (5 bases). Germline CDR1 SQVTM, CDR2 ANQGSEA. The CDR3 totals 11 residues. V lost 6 bases and J lost 5, with 11 bases in between.

The chain recombines TRBV5-1 with TRBJ2-3; TRBD2 aligns across 12 bases. The CDR3 loop spans 18 amino acids. Germline V gives CDR1 SGHRS, CDR2 YFSETQ. Trimming took 3 bases from V and 2 from J; bases not matched to a gene: 10. The CDR3 sequence is CASSSRPSGGEYTDTQYF. CDR3 coding DNA: TGCGCCAGCAGCTCACGACCTAGCGGGGGGGAATACACAGATACGCAGTATTTT. The full variable domain, completed using reference TRBV5-1 and TRBJ2-3, is KAGVTQTPRYLIKTRGQQVTLSCSPISGHRSVSWYQQTPGQGLQFLFEYFSETQRNKGNFPGRFSGRQFSNSRSEMNVSTLELGDSALYLCASSSRPSGGEYTDTQYFGPGTRLTVL.

V gene TRBV11-2 combines with J gene TRBJ2-5, with 9 bases aligning to TRBD2. V lost 3 bases to trimming and J lost 5 bases; unmatched junction nucleotides: 7. Per the germline V gene, CDR1 is SGHAT and CDR2 is FQNNGV. The CDR3 extends over 15 amino acids. The CDR3 coding sequence is TGTGCCAGCAGCTTGACGCGGGGGGGCCTGGAGACCCAGTACTTC. This translates into CASSLTRGGLETQYF.